This T cell receptor (beta chain) was retrieved from a study of blood T cell repertoires in COVID-19. Overall study: The study drew acute and convalescent COVID-19 samples from the United States, Italy and Spain.

Losses at the gene ends were 4 bases for V and 5 bases for J; bases not matched to a gene: 11. This CDR3 has 16 residues. Germline V gene sequence: CDR1 SGHAT, CDR2 FQNNGV. Original data processing: Amplified reference gene primers provided the basis for estimating nucleated cell counts. The repertoire was sequenced with immunoSEQ multiplex PCR; TCRdb's copy has only in-frame clones and lacks some. That table is the source of V, J and clone size, and D and trimming were worked out from the DNA. Of 370,000 or so clones detected, approximately 80% appear once; the ten largest clones hold under 1.2%. The source material was peripheral blood. The receptor was isolated from a human donor with acute or convalescent COVID-19. The donor label of this sample is uncertain. The chain couples TRBV11-2 to TRBJ1-1; 9 nucleotides line up with TRBD1. The CDR3 DNA sequence: TGTGCCAGCAGCTACTTGACGGACAGGGGAGGAACTGAAGCTTTCTTT. Translated: CASSYLTDRGGTEAFF.